The 24 T cell receptor beta chains below come from one sample, sequenced in a study of shared clonotypes between healthy human individuals. Clones were read by immunoSEQ multiplex PCR, and TCRdb kept only the in-frame ones, dropping some. The sample has roughly 2,300,000 clones; just under 95% are singletons. Sample: naive CD4+ T cells from PBMCs. Stated subset: CD45RA+ positively selected. All receptors derive from a man in his late teens or twenties in good health. Some clones in this sample may be carry-over from other donors' samples.

V usage is TRBV5-1 and J usage is TRBJ2-2, with TRBD1 matching 7 bases. Looked up from germline, CDR1 is SGHRS and CDR2 is YFSETQ. Trimming removed 0 bases from V and 6 bases from J; junction bases left unmatched: 8. This CDR3 contains 16 residues. The CDR3 nucleotides read TGCGCCAGCAGCTTGGCCACGGGACAGATGTCCGGGGAGCTGTTTTTT. As protein: CASSLATGQMSGELFF.

The chain is built from TRBV7-9 and TRBJ1-2; 7 nucleotides line up with TRBD1. Per germline, CDR1 SEHNR and CDR2 FQNEAQ (reference sequence). This CDR3 spans 16 amino acids. The V and J ends lost 1 base and 0 bases, in that order; junction bases with no gene match: 5. CDR3 amino acids: CASSLVPTGTNYGYTF. CDR3 DNA sequence: TGTGCCAGCAGCTTAGTACCGACAGGGACTAACTATGGCTACACCTTC.

This chain joins TRBV28 and TRBJ2-3; D ambiguous. Germline loops: CDR1 MDHEN, CDR2 SYDVKM. The CDR3 covers 12 residues. The germline V and J ends were trimmed by 3 bases and 7 bases, with 8 bases remaining between them. The CDR3 reads CASSFGRNTQYF. Written as DNA, the CDR3 is TGTGCCAGCAGTTTCGGAAGAAATACGCAGTATTTT. The full variable domain, rest sourced from reference TRBV28 and TRBJ2-3, is DVKVTQSSRYLVKRTGEKVFLECVQDMDHENMFWYRQDPGLGLRLIYFSYDVKMKEKGDIPEGYSVSREKKERFSLILESASTNQTSMYLCASSFGRNTQYFGPGTRLTVL.

This rearrangement joins TRBV4-2 to TRBJ2-2; D possibly matches TRBD1 or TRBD2 (5 bases each). From germline, CDR1 is LGHNA and CDR2 YNFKEQ. Trimming shortened V by 0 bases and J by 6 bases, and 14 bases separated the two germline ends. The CDR3 is 16 residues long. The CDR3 DNA sequence: TGTGCCAGCAGCCAAGATCTTGGGGACGGGCCCGGGGAGCTGTTTTTT. Its translation: CASSQDLGDGPGELFF.

CDR3 loop: CASSDSAGANVLTF. The DNA for the CDR3 is TGTGCCAGCAGTGATTCGGCTGGGGCCAACGTCCTGACTTTC. The chain combines TRBV2 with TRBJ2-6; D uncertain. The CDR3 extends over 14 amino acids. Germline CDR1 reads SNHLY; CDR2 reads FYNNEI. The V end was cut by 3 bases, the J end by 2 bases, with 5 bases between.

The V and J genes are TRBV2 and TRBJ1-1; no definite D call. Germline V CDR1 and CDR2: SNHLY, FYNNEI. Trimming stripped 2 bases from V and 4 bases from J, with 8 bases between. The CDR3 runs 13 residues. The CDR3 DNA is TGTGCCAGCAGTGAAATCGGTAGCACTGAAGCTTTCTTT. It specifies CASSEIGSTEAFF.

This clone was counted a single time. The V gene is TRBV7-2, the J gene TRBJ1-6, with D possibly matching TRBD1 (5 bases). V was cut by 2 bases and J by 7 bases, with 12 bases left in between. Germline CDR1 SGHTA, CDR2 FQGNSA. The CDR3 is 15 residues long. Here the CDR3 reads CASSLMTAGNSPLHF. The CDR3, as DNA: TGTGCCAGCAGCTTAATGACAGCGGGGAATTCACCCCTCCACTTT.

The genes are TRBV10-3 and TRBJ1-1; 9 bases fit TRBD1. Germline V gives CDR1 ENHRY, CDR2 SYGVKD. V shed 10 bases and J 10 bases; nucleotides not matched to a gene: 19. The CDR3 is made up of 15 amino acids. The CDR3: CATSDHTGGANVAFF. The CDR3, as DNA: TGTGCCACATCGGACCATACAGGGGGCGCGAATGTAGCTTTCTTT.

The chain is built from TRBV18 and TRBJ2-3, with D tentatively TRBD2 (5 bases). Germline assignment: CDR1 KGHSH and CDR2 LQKENI. CDR3 length: 14 amino acids. Trimming took off 6 bases at V and 1 base at J, with 11 bases between the two ends. The CDR3 nucleotides read TGTGCCAGCTCTACTATGGAGGGCACAGATACGCAGTATTTT. This encodes CASSTMEGTDTQYF.

This clone was detected once. The chain carries TRBV15 and TRBJ2-2, with 9 bases fitting TRBD2. This CDR3 has 14 amino acids. Trimming took 3 bases from V and 5 from J; bases not matched to a gene: 1. In germline, CDR1 is LNHNV, CDR2 YYDKDF (reference sequence). CDR3 amino acids: CATSRGLATGELFF. The CDR3 DNA is TGTGCCACCAGCAGGGGACTAGCTACCGGGGAGCTGTTTTTT. Looking up the rest from reference TRBV15 and TRBJ2-2 gives the full variable domain: DAMVIQNPRYQVTQFGKPVTLSCSQTLNHNVMYWYQQKSSQAPKLLFHYYDKDFNNEADTPDNFQSRRPNTSFCFLDIRSPGLGDTAMYLCATSRGLATGELFFGEGSRLTVL.

The chain links TRBV5-3 to TRBJ2-2, with 9 bases that match TRBD1. TRBV5-3 is filed as an ORF, its function uncertain. The CDR3 length is 16 residues. Germline trimming cut 4 bases from V and 3 bases from J; bases unmatched to any gene: 7. The CDR3, as DNA: TGTGCCAGAAGCGCCGCGGGACAGGGATACACCGGGGAGCTGTTTTTT. This sequence encodes CARSAAGQGYTGELFF.

CDR3 nucleotide sequence: TGTGCCAGCAGCTACACAGGGAGGTTTAGAAAGACGGACACTGAAGCTTTCTTT. Translating gives CASSYTGRFRKTDTEAFF. The chain has TRBV28 and TRBJ1-1, with D possibly matching TRBD1 (6 bases). The length of the CDR3 is 18 residues. In germline, CDR1 is MDHEN, CDR2 SYDVKM. Between the trimmed V and J ends, which lost 6 bases and 3 bases, there was a span of 26 bases.

The chain links TRBV28 to TRBJ2-7; D is uncertain. The germline V and J ends were trimmed by 7 bases and 2 bases, with 18 bases remaining between them. The CDR3 extends over 15 amino acids. Germline CDR1 reads MDHEN; CDR2 reads SYDVKM. The CDR3 DNA sequence: TGTGCCAGCAAGGTGGGATCGACAACGACCTACGAGCAGTACTTC. Translation: CASKVGSTTTYEQYF.

Remarks on this clone: Other DNA sequences in the same sample also yield this CDR3. The chain is built from TRBV28 and TRBJ1-2; 9 bases agree with TRBD1. J gave up 7 bases and V 6 bases, and 6 bases lay outside the gene matches. The CDR3 consists of 13 residues. Germline V gene data show CDR1 as MDHEN and CDR2 as SYDVKM. The CDR3 DNA is TGTGCCAGCAGCCTACAGGGGGCCGGTGGCTACACCTTC. Its protein is CASSLQGAGGYTF.

This chain joins TRBV7-3 and TRBJ2-3; D may correspond to TRBD1 or TRBD2 (5 bases each). Trimming removed 0 bases at V and 0 bases at J, with 7 bases between. From germline, CDR1 is SGHTA and CDR2 FQGTGA. This CDR3 is 15 amino acids long. The CDR3 spells CASSLTRDSTDTQYF. For the CDR3, the DNA is TGTGCCAGCAGCTTAACGAGGGACAGCACAGATACGCAGTATTTT.

This clone was recorded only once. The same CDR3 is also encoded by other DNA sequences in this sample. V is TRBV7-3 and J is TRBJ2-1, with no clear D. Germline lookup yields CDR1 SGHTA and CDR2 FQGTGA. The CDR3 spans 13 residues. The V and J ends lost 0 bases and 4 bases respectively, with 4 bases between them. CDR3: CASSLTPYNEQFF. The CDR3 DNA sequence: TGTGCCAGCAGCTTAACCCCTTACAATGAGCAGTTCTTC.

The CDR3 DNA reads TGTGCCAGCTCACCCCGGGATGAGGCTTATGGCTACACCTTC. As protein: CASSPRDEAYGYTF. V is TRBV18 and J is TRBJ1-2; no reliable D call. The V end lost 3 bases, the J end lost 5 bases, and 13 bases lay between the germline ends. The CDR3 runs 14 residues. Germline V lookup: CDR1 KGHSH, CDR2 LQKENI.

This rearrangement joins TRBV21-1 to TRBJ2-7. TRBV21-1 is a listed pseudogene. The CDR3 runs 10 residues. The CDR3: CASIPEKEYF. The CDR3 DNA is TGTGCCAGCATCCCCGAGAAGGAGTACTTC.

This rearrangement joins TRBV6-1 to TRBJ1-2, with no clear D. CDR1 MNHNS and CDR2 SASEGT come from the germline V gene. Trimming took off 0 bases at V and 7 bases at J, with 12 bases between the two ends. This CDR3 has 14 residues. The CDR3 nucleotides are TGTGCCAGCAGTGAAGCCGGGGAGAATCGTGGCTACACCTTC. Its translation: CASSEAGENRGYTF.

The J gene is TRBJ2-3, the V gene TRBV5-6; D might be TRBD1 or TRBD2, each matching 5 bases. Germline values: CDR1 SGHDT, CDR2 YYEEEE. The CDR3 contains 14 residues. V was pared by 5 bases and J by 8 bases, with 18 bases between. CDR3 DNA sequence: TGTGCCAGCAGTGGGGGACCGACGGTAGTTACGCAGTATTTT. Protein: CASSGGPTVVTQYF.

The CDR3 protein is CASSAPVWAGNQPQHF. In nucleotides, the CDR3 is TGTGCCAGTAGTGCCCCTGTCTGGGCAGGGAATCAGCCCCAGCATTTT. The V call is TRBV19, the J call TRBJ1-5, with D possibly TRBD1 on 5 matching bases. V lost 5 bases and J lost 4, with 18 bases in between. Germline CDR1 is LNHDA and CDR2 is SQIVND (reference sequence). The CDR3 spans 16 residues.

This clone was observed a single time. Compared with germline, one end of the junction differs, possibly owing to a read error. V usage is TRBV6-1 and J usage is TRBJ2-7; D gene ambiguous. Germline V gene sequence: CDR1 MNHNS, CDR2 SASEGT. This CDR3 is built from 13 residues. The CDR3 coding sequence is TGTGCCAGCAGTGAAGAAGGGTGGATGGCAGGTGGATTC. Translation gives CASSEEGWMAGGF.

The CDR3 loop is CATRESSYEQYF. CDR3 coding DNA: TGTGCCACCAGGGAGAGCAGCTACGAGCAGTACTTC. The genes are TRBV15 and TRBJ2-7; D remains ambiguous. This CDR3 spans 12 amino acids. Trimming left V 6 bases short and J 3 bases short, with 9 bases between. Germline CDR1 and CDR2: LNHNV and YYDKDF (reference sequence).

The chain links TRBV6-1 to TRBJ2-1, with D perhaps matching TRBD1 (5 bases). V dropped 4 bases and J dropped 10 bases, with 8 bases sitting between them. This CDR3 is 11 amino acids long. Germline V gene sequence: CDR1 MNHNS, CDR2 SASEGT. DNA for the CDR3: TGTGCCAGCAGTGGTCCAGGGGAGCAGTTCTTC. It encodes CASSGPGEQFF.